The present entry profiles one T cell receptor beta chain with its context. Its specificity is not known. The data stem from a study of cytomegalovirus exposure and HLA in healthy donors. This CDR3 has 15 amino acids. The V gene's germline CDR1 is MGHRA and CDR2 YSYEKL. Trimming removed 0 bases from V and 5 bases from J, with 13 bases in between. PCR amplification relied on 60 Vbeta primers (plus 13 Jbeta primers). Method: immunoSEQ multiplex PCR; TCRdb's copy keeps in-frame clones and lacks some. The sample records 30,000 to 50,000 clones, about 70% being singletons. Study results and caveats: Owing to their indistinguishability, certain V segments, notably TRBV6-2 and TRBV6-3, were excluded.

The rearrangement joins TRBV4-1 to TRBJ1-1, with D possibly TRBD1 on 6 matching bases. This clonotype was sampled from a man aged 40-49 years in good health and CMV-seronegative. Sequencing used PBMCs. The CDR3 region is CASSQDHRVRTEAFF. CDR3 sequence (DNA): TGCGCCAGCAGCCAAGATCACAGGGTAAGGACTGAAGCTTTCTTT.